This paragraph covers one T cell receptor (beta chain) sequence. Its target is unknown. TCRdb re-called the reads through MiXCR, storing one row per CDR3 protein. The sample yields about 130,000 distinct CDR3 sequences, 20% to 30% seen once. This sample was taken from a study of T cell repertoires in cytomegalovirus infection. Findings and caveats of the study: Totalled public TCR beta family frequency picked out people who carried CMV plus the relevant HLA.

Germline V gene sequence: CDR1 MGHRA, CDR2 YSYEKL. CDR3 size: 17 residues. J gave up 3 bases and V 0 bases, and 6 bases lay outside the gene matches. V is TRBV4-1 and J is TRBJ2-3; TRBD2 matches 10 bases. Sequenced: PBMCs, sequenced either directly or after in vitro stimulation (not recorded which). The receptor's source is a human donor in good health (CMV status not recorded). Some clones in this sample may be carry-over from other donors' samples. The CDR3 region has the DNA TGCGCCAGCAGCCAAGAAAGGCTAGCGGGAGTGACAGATACGCAGTATTTT. Translated, it gives CASSQERLAGVTDTQYF.